The present entry profiles one T cell receptor (beta chain) with its context. Antigen unknown. The data were obtained in a study of OX40 agonist ivuxolimab in advanced cancers. Findings of the study overall: Also present in some nonresponders was a low level of normalized T-cell clonal expansion.

Collection of blood occurred at baseline, at cycle 4 day 1, and at cycle 7 day 1. V shed 4 bases and J shed 0 bases, with 12 bases lying between them. Germline-derived CDR1 and CDR2 are WSHSY and SAAADI. The CDR3 has 15 residues. Method: immunoSEQ multiplex PCR; TCRdb's copy keeps in-frame clones and lacks some. The sample has 60,000 to 100,000 clones, around 94% seen once. V is TRBV10-2 and J is TRBJ1-2, with D possibly being TRBD1 (5 bases). Sequencing used CD4+ or CD8+ T cells sorted from blood, obtained in a trial of the OX40 agonist ivuxolimab. This TCR was sampled from an adult with an advanced solid tumor such as melanoma, head and neck, liver or kidney cancer. The CDR3 coding sequence is TGCGCCAGCAGTGTGGGGCACGCAGCTAACTATGGCTACACCTTC. It yields the protein CASSVGHAANYGYTF.